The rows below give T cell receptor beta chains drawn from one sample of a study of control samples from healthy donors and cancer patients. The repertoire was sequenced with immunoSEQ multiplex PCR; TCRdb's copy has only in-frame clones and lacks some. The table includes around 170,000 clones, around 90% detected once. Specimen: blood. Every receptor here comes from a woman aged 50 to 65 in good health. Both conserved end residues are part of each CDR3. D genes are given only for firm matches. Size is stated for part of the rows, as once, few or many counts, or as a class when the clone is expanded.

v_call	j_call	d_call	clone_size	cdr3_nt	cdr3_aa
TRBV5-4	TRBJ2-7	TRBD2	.	TGTGCCAGCAGCCCCACTCGCGGGAGCTTCAACGAGCAGTACTTC	CASSPTRGSFNEQYF
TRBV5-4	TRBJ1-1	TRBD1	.	TGTGCCAGCAGCTTGGACAGGGGAGGCACTGAAGCTTTCTTT	CASSLDRGGTEAFF
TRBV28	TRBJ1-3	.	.	TGTGCCAGCAGTTTCATCGGATCCTCTGGAAACACCATATATTTT	CASSFIGSSGNTIYF
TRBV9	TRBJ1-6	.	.	TGTGCCAGCAGCGTAGAGCCAGGGTCGAGTTCACCCCTCCACTTT	CASSVEPGSSSPLHF
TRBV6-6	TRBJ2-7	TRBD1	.	TGTGCCAGCAGTTACTGGGACAGGGGCCACGAGCAGTACTTC	CASSYWDRGHEQYF
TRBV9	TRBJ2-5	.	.	TGTGCCAGCAGCGTAGGGTCCACCCAAGAGACCCAGTACTTC	CASSVGSTQETQYF
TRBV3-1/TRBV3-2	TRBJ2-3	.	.	TGTGCCAGCAGCCAAAGGGGTGAAGATACGCAGTATTTT	CASSQRGEDTQYF
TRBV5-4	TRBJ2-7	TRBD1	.	TGTGCCAGCAGCTCCCCCCGAGACAGGGGGGACGAGCAGTACTTC	CASSSPRDRGDEQYF
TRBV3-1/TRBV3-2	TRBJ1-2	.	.	TGTGCCAGCAGCCAAGCGGGGAGGGGCTACACCTTC	CASSQAGRGYTF
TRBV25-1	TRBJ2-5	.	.	TGTGCCAGCAGTGAGGCAGGCCTTCAGACCCAGTACTTC	CASSEAGLQTQYF
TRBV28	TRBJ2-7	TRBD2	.	TGTGCCAGCAGTGCCCCGACTAGCGTTTACGAGCAGTACTTC	CASSAPTSVYEQYF
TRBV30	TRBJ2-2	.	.	TGTGCCTGGAGTGCACCGGACAGAAACACCGGGGAGCTGTTTTTT	CAWSAPDRNTGELFF
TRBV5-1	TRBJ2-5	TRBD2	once	TGCGCCAGCAGCCCCGGGACTACTCAAACCCAGTACTTC	CASSPGTTQTQYF
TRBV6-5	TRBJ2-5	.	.	TGTGCCAGCAGTTACTCCCCACAGGCTCAAGAGACCCAGTACTTC	CASSYSPQAQETQYF
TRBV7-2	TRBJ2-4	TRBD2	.	TGTGCCAGCAGCTTAGCGGAGCGGGGGGGTAAAAACATTCAGTACTTC	CASSLAERGGKNIQYF
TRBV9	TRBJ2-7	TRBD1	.	TGTGCCAGCAGCCCCGAGGGACAGGGTGGGAACGAGCAGTACTTC	CASSPEGQGGNEQYF
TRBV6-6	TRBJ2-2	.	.	TGTGCCAGCAGTTACACGCTACAGAACACCGGGGAGCTGTTTTTT	CASSYTLQNTGELFF
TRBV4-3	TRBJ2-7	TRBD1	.	TGCGCCAGCAGCTCCGACAGGGGTCGGACCTACGAGCAGTACTTC	CASSSDRGRTYEQYF
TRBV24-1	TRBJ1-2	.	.	TGTGCCACCAGTGACCCGGACTTCAACTATGGCTACACCTTC	CATSDPDFNYGYTF
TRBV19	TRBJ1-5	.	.	TGTGCCAGTAGTCCCATTAATCAGCCCCAGCATTTT	CASSPINQPQHF
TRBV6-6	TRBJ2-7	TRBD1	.	TGTGCCAGCAGTTATTTTGCGGGACAGGGAGCCTACGAGCAGTACTTC	CASSYFAGQGAYEQYF
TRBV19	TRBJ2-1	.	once	TGTGCCAGTACCTCTCCGGGAAGGGCGGGGGCGATCTACAATGAGCAGTTCTTC	CASTSPGRAGAIYNEQFF